What follows are 27 T cell receptor beta chains derived from one specimen sequenced in a study of T-cell memory formation after mild COVID-19. TCRdb re-called the 5' RACE reads with MiXCR, one entry per CDR3 protein. This sample has 250,000 or so distinct CDR3 sequences, with 8.5% to 9.5% found just once. Sequenced material: PBMCs or a T cell subset sorted from them (not recorded which). Every receptor here comes from a young man who had mild COVID-19 (a few samples of this study predate the infection). Cell type and time point are not known.

This chain uses TRBV4-2 with TRBJ2-1; D gene uncertain. Germline loops: CDR1 LGHNA, CDR2 YNFKEQ. This CDR3 is 16 amino acids long. Trimming removed 3 bases from V and 5 bases from J, with 17 bases in between. The CDR3 reads CASSQGIGRKDNEQFF. The CDR3 nucleotides are TGTGCCAGCAGCCAGGGGATCGGCCGAAAAGACAATGAGCAGTTCTTC.

This clonotype was detected a few times. The chain has TRBV4-1 and TRBJ2-2; tentative D call: TRBD1 (6 bases). The V gene's germline CDR1 is MGHRA and CDR2 YSYEKL. The CDR3 length is 15 residues. Trimming took off 4 bases at V and 4 bases at J, with 13 bases between the two ends. The CDR3 coding sequence is TGCGCCAGCAGCCTAGCAGCAGGGGCCACCGGGGAGCTGTTTTTT. It translates to CASSLAAGATGELFF.

This clonotype was detected many times. The CDR3 nucleotides are TGCGCCAGCAGCTTGGTGTCCGGGAGGGAGACCCAGTACTTC. This translates into CASSLVSGRETQYF. The genes are TRBV5-1 and TRBJ2-5, with 7 bases aligning to TRBD2. The ends lost 0 bases at V and 5 bases at J; junction bases unmatched: 4. In germline, CDR1 is SGHRS, CDR2 YFSETQ. The CDR3 runs 14 residues.

Concerning this clonotype: A read error may be the cause here, since a much bigger clone is one base away. The J gene is TRBJ2-5, the V gene TRBV5-1; maybe TRBD2 (6 bases). Germline V lookup: CDR1 SGHRS, CDR2 YFSETQ. The CDR3 extends over 14 amino acids. The CDR3 sequence is CASSLAPGGETHYF. CDR3 DNA sequence: TGCGCCAGCAGCTTGGCCCCCGGGGGAGAGACCCATTACTTC.

This clonotype was detected only a few times. The V and J genes are TRBV24-1 and TRBJ1-1; D remains ambiguous. The CDR3 is 12 residues long. With 5 bases removed from V and 6 bases from J, the gap between germline ends came to 9 bases. Germline CDR1 KGHDR, CDR2 SFDVKD. The CDR3 DNA follows: TGTGCCACCAGTGCCGTCGGGGCTGAAGCTTTCTTT. Translating gives CATSAVGAEAFF.

The CDR3 DNA reads as TGCAGTGCTAGAGGGTTCGGACAGGCTCAAGAGACCCAGTACTTC. Translated: CSARGFGQAQETQYF. J is TRBJ2-5 and V is TRBV20-1, with TRBD1 matching over 7 bases. Trimming took 1 base from V and 2 from J; bases not matched to a gene: 7. The CDR3 is 15 amino acids. Germline V CDR1 and CDR2: DFQATT, SNEGSKA (reference sequence).

This clonotype was counted ten times or more. The chain employs TRBV7-2 and TRBJ2-5; 8 bases match TRBD2. The length of the CDR3 is 14 residues. J gave up 5 bases and V 5 bases, and 7 bases lay outside the gene matches. Germline V gene lookup returns CDR1 SGHTA and CDR2 FQGNSA. CDR3 sequence: CASSLSGTRETQYF. As DNA, the CDR3 is TGTGCCAGCAGCCTCTCCGGGACTAGGGAGACCCAGTACTTC.

This sequence joins TRBV27 and TRBJ2-1, with 9 bases identical to TRBD1. With 3 bases clipped from V and 3 bases from J, the junction kept 3 bases outside the gene matches. CDR1 is MNHEY and CDR2 is SMNVEV in the germline V gene (reference sequence). This CDR3 has 15 amino acids. The CDR3 DNA reads as TGTGCCAGCAGTTTCAAGGACAGGGGCTACAATGAGCAGTTCTTC. Its protein is CASSFKDRGYNEQFF.

The chain combines TRBV4-2 with TRBJ2-7, with TRBD1 as a possible D gene (6 bases). Germline CDR1 is LGHNA and CDR2 is YNFKEQ. The V gene lost 0 bases and the J gene lost 0 bases, with 15 bases spanning the gap. The CDR3 has 17 amino acids. CDR3: CASSQDEAGALSYEQYF. CDR3 nucleotides: TGTGCCAGCAGCCAAGATGAGGCAGGGGCCCTCTCCTACGAGCAGTACTTC.

The chain couples TRBV10-3 to TRBJ2-1, with D perhaps assigned TRBD1 or TRBD2 (6 bases each). CDR1 and CDR2 (germline): ENHRY, SYGVKD. The length of the CDR3 is 14 residues. Deletions cut 10 bases from V and 3 bases from J, with 16 bases between. The CDR3 DNA follows: TGTGCCACCTCGCGGGACACATACTACAATGAGCAGTTCTTC. The encoded protein is CATSRDTYYNEQFF.

The rearrangement joins TRBV15 to TRBJ2-7, with D possibly being TRBD1 (6 bases). CDR1 and CDR2 from the germline V gene are LNHNV and YYDKDF (reference sequence). This CDR3 is built from 13 residues. The ends were cut back, 3 bases at V and 0 bases at J, with 6 bases in the middle. CDR3 in amino acids: CATSRDSSYEQYF. The CDR3 region has the DNA TGTGCCACCAGCAGGGACAGCTCCTACGAGCAGTACTTC.

This rearrangement joins TRBV7-2 to TRBJ2-5; D gene ambiguous. Germline V CDR1 and CDR2: SGHTA, FQGNSA. The length of the CDR3 is 14 residues. The V gene lost 1 base and the J gene lost 4 bases, with 10 bases spanning the gap. The CDR3 loop is CASSLGAGAETQYF. The CDR3 DNA is TGTGCCAGCAGCTTAGGGGCAGGAGCAGAGACCCAGTACTTC.

This clonotype appeared a few times. This chain joins TRBV4-3 and TRBJ2-5; TRBD2 matches at 10 bases. The CDR3 is 15 residues long. Germline lookup yields CDR1 LGHNA and CDR2 YSLEER. V shed 1 base and J 7 bases; nucleotides not matched to a gene: 6. CDR3 sequence: CASSQVAGGPGTQYF. The DNA for the CDR3 is TGCGCCAGCAGCCAAGTAGCGGGGGGCCCGGGGACCCAGTACTTC.

The sample holds a few counts of this clonotype. V and J are TRBV20-1 and TRBJ1-2; D uncertain. The CDR3 has 10 residues. V lost 5 bases to trimming and J lost 0 bases, with 1 base between them. The germline V gene encodes CDR1 DFQATT and CDR2 SNEGSKA (reference sequence). CDR3 sequence: CSAANYGYTF. The CDR3 bases are TGCAGTGCTGCTAACTATGGCTACACCTTC.

This chain joins TRBV4-3 and TRBJ1-4, with D perhaps matching TRBD1 (6 bases). The CDR3 runs 18 residues. CDR1 LGHNA and CDR2 YSLEER come from the germline V gene. V dropped 5 bases and J dropped 5 bases, with 24 bases sitting between them. The CDR3 protein is CASSSSIQGRGSNEKLFF. Here the CDR3 DNA reads TGCGCCAGCAGCTCGAGCATTCAGGGGAGGGGTTCAAATGAAAAACTGTTTTTT.

This rearrangement joins TRBV9 to TRBJ1-3; D gene ambiguous. The germline V and J ends were trimmed by 0 bases and 2 bases, with 6 bases remaining between them. There are 14 residues in the CDR3. Germline CDR1 SGDLS, CDR2 YYNGEE. CDR3 sequence reads: CASSVATAGNTIYF. The CDR3 region has the DNA TGTGCCAGCAGCGTAGCTACAGCTGGAAACACCATATATTTT.

Many counts were recorded for this clonotype. CDR3 in DNA: TGTGCCAGCACCCTACTGGGGGATAGTCCAGATACGCAGTATTTT. Its protein product is CASTLLGDSPDTQYF. The chain joins TRBV27 to TRBJ2-3, with D perhaps TRBD1 or TRBD2 (5 bases each). Between the trimmed V and J ends, which lost 7 bases and 4 bases, there was a span of 18 bases. CDR3 size: 15 residues. Germline values: CDR1 MNHEY, CDR2 SMNVEV (reference sequence).

The chain uses TRBV5-4 and TRBJ2-7, with 9 nucleotides matching TRBD1. CDR1 SGHNT and CDR2 YYREEE come from the germline V gene (reference sequence). V trimming: 4 bases; J trimming: 1 base; junction bases outside the gene matches: 6. CDR3 length: 15 amino acids. The CDR3 protein is CASSNPGQGSYEQYV. The CDR3 DNA reads TGTGCCAGCAGCAACCCAGGACAGGGGTCCTACGAGCAGTACGTC.

The genes are TRBV20-1 and TRBJ1-2; TRBD1 aligns across 8 bases. Germline V lookup: CDR1 DFQATT, CDR2 SNEGSKA (reference sequence). V lost 1 base to trimming and J lost 0 bases; unmatched junction nucleotides: 7. The CDR3 spans 16 residues. CDR3 nucleotide sequence: TGCAGTGCTAGAGGGTATGGACAGGGCTCTAACTATGGCTACACCTTC. Translation: CSARGYGQGSNYGYTF.

A note on this clonotype: The limits of the CDR3 on the DNA are not certain, so only TCRdb's listed CDR3 is given. The chain combines TRBV4-3 with TRBJ2-1. Germline lookup yields CDR1 LGHNA and CDR2 YSLEER. The CDR3 extends over 13 residues, inclusive of both ends. The CDR3 region is CASSSGLSREQFF.

CDR3 in DNA: TGCAGTGCTAGGGGGGCGGATGAAAAACTGTTTTTT. Protein sequence: CSARGADEKLFF. This chain joins TRBV20-1 and TRBJ1-4; D might be TRBD1 (6 bases). V shed 3 bases and J shed 6 bases, with 8 bases lying between them. Per germline, CDR1 DFQATT and CDR2 SNEGSKA (reference sequence). The CDR3 consists of 12 residues.

This clonotype was found a few times. The chain links TRBV12-3 or TRBV12-4 to TRBJ2-3; 11 bases agree with TRBD2. Trimming took 6 bases from V and 6 from J; bases not matched to a gene: 8. The CDR3 loop spans 15 amino acids. The CDR3 DNA follows: TGTGCCAGCAGCCTCGCTAGCGGGGGGTCTGATACGCAGTATTTT. It codes for CASSLASGGSDTQYF.

This clonotype occurred a few times. V is TRBV4-1 and J is TRBJ1-2; 8 bases agree with TRBD1. The CDR3 has 16 amino acids. V lost 2 bases, J lost 5 bases, and 10 bases stayed unmatched. Germline lookup yields CDR1 MGHRA and CDR2 YSYEKL. Here the CDR3 DNA reads TGCGCCAGCAGCCAACCCTTGACAGGGGTAAATTATGGCTACACCTTC. It is translated as CASSQPLTGVNYGYTF.

This clonotype was seen only a few times. The rearrangement links TRBV29-1 to TRBJ1-3; no definite D call. Germline-derived CDR1 and CDR2 are SQVTM and ANQGSEA. With 2 bases removed from V and 0 bases from J, the gap between germline ends came to 2 bases. CDR3 length: 12 residues. The CDR3 reads CSVENSGNTIYF. CDR3 coding DNA: TGCAGCGTTGAAAACTCTGGAAACACCATATATTTT.

This clonotype appeared a few times. The chain couples TRBV2 to TRBJ1-1, with unresolved D. CDR1 SNHLY and CDR2 FYNNEI come from the germline V gene. CDR3 length: 13 amino acids. The germline V and J ends were trimmed by 6 bases and 8 bases, with 16 bases remaining between them. The CDR3 loop reads CASSKARNGEAFF. In nucleotides, the CDR3 is TGTGCCAGCAGCAAAGCCAGAAACGGAGAAGCTTTCTTT.

This clonotype was seen only a few times. The CDR3 nucleotides read TGTGCCAGCAGTCCCCCGGGACATCCAGGAGAGACCCAGTACTTC. It yields the protein CASSPPGHPGETQYF. The rearrangement links TRBV12-3 or TRBV12-4 to TRBJ2-5; D perhaps matches TRBD1 (6 bases). The CDR3 extends over 15 amino acids. V lost 5 bases and J 4 bases, leaving 17 bases between the germline ends.

This clonotype was recorded a few times. V usage is TRBV9 and J usage is TRBJ2-2, with 10 bases identical to TRBD1. Per the germline V gene, CDR1 is SGDLS and CDR2 is YYNGEE. The CDR3 is made up of 15 amino acids. V was clipped by 2 bases and J by 5 bases; unmatched bases: 3. The CDR3 DNA follows: TGTGCCAGCAGCGTGCGACAGGGGGCGACCGGGGAGCTGTTTTTT. Amino acid sequence: CASSVRQGATGELFF.